This is a list of T cell receptor beta chains from one sample in a study of human T cells and chemical hapten exposure. TCRdb reprocessed the RACE reads via MiXCR and lists one record per CDR3 protein. Of 100,000 to 120,000 distinct CDR3 sequences listed, around 35% are singletons. Sequenced material: whole blood, taken in connection with sensitization to the hapten diphenylcyclopropenone (DPC). The receptors stem from a man aged 40-49 years with alopecia areata. Some clones in this sample may be carry-over from other donors' samples. CDR3s include the opening cysteine and the closing phenylalanine or tryptophan. A D gene is named only where the DNA matches it firmly. Rows give clone size only sometimes, using once, few, many, or a class for an expanded clone.

size,D,J,V,DNA,CDR3
few,.,TRBJ1-1,TRBV7-9,TGTGCCAGCAGCTTGCTAGAGAACACTGAAGCTTTCTTT,CASSLLENTEAFF
.,TRBD1,TRBJ2-3,TRBV18,TGTGCCAGCTCGCCCGGGACAGGGGGCTTGAATACGCAGTATTTT,CASSPGTGGLNTQYF
few,TRBD2,TRBJ2-5,TRBV20-1,TGCAGTGCTACCCCCGGGAGTGGCGGGAGGGCCCAAGAGACCCAGTACTTC,CSATPGSGGRAQETQYF
few,.,TRBJ2-3,TRBV20-1,TGCAGTGTGAAGAGGGTCACAGATACGCAGTATTTT,CSVKRVTDTQYF
few,.,TRBJ1-5,TRBV29-1,TGCAGCGTTGAAGAAGGGTATGGGAATCAGCCCCAGCATTTT,CSVEEGYGNQPQHF
.,.,TRBJ2-5,TRBV4-1,TGCGCCAGCAGCCAGAATCAAGAGACCCAGTACTTC,CASSQNQETQYF
.,.,TRBJ2-3,TRBV3-1,TGTGCCATCAGCCACTCGGACATTACAAAATCGGCAGATACGCAGTATTTT,CAISHSDITKSADTQYF
few,TRBD2,TRBJ2-1,TRBV4-2,TGTGCCAGCAGCCAAGTAGCGGGAGGATCCTACAATGAGCAGTTCTTC,CASSQVAGGSYNEQFF
.,.,TRBJ1-4,TRBV2,TGTACTTTCTCCGGGGGCATCGGTGAAAAACTGTTTTTT,CTFSGGIGEKLFF
.,.,TRBJ1-5,TRBV20-1,TGCAGTGCTGGGGGGGGGGCCCTCAATCAGCCCCAGCATTTT,CSAGGGALNQPQHF
.,.,TRBJ1-6,TRBV20-1,TGCAGTGCTAGAGATCTGGGGAATGCCCTCCACTTT,CSARDLGNALHF
few,.,TRBJ2-1,TRBV9,TGTGCCAGCAGCGGGCTGGCGGGATCCCCCTACAATGAGCAGTTCTTC,CASSGLAGSPYNEQFF
few,TRBD1,TRBJ1-2,TRBV14,TGTGCCAGCAGCCAAGCCTGGACAGGGGAGTATGGCTACACCTTC,CASSQAWTGEYGYTF
.,TRBD2,TRBJ2-1,TRBV28,TGTGCCAGCAGACTGACTAGCCGGAATGAGCAGTTCTTC,CASRLTSRNEQFF
.,.,TRBJ1-1,TRBV7-2,TGTGCCAGCAGCTTAGCCCCGAACACTGAAGCTTTCTTT,CASSLAPNTEAFF
.,.,TRBJ1-5,TRBV24-1,TGTGCCACCAGTGACGGGAATCAGCCCCAGCATTTT,CATSDGNQPQHF
.,.,TRBJ1-5,TRBV7-2,TGTGCCAGCAGCTTAGCGCACGGCAATCAGCCCCAGCATTTT,CASSLAHGNQPQHF
.,TRBD2,TRBJ2-1,TRBV5-1,TGCGCCAGCAGCGTGCGGACTAGCGGGAGGGCCTTCGGTGAGCAGTTCTTC,CASSVRTSGRAFGEQFF
.,.,TRBJ2-1,TRBV19,TGTGCCAGTATAGACAGGTACAATGAGCAGTTCTTC,CASIDRYNEQFF
.,.,TRBJ2-2,TRBV30,TGTGCCTGGATCGAGAGAGGAGCCAGGGCGTACACCGGGGAGCTGTTTTTT,CAWIERGARAYTGELFF
.,TRBD1,TRBJ1-4,TRBV15,TGTGCCACCAGCAAACCGGGACAGGGGAATGAAAAACTGTTTTTT,CATSKPGQGNEKLFF
.,.,TRBJ1-1,TRBV11-1,TGTGCCAGCAGCTTTCTACAGGGTAAGGGCACTGAAGCTTTCTTT,CASSFLQGKGTEAFF
.,.,TRBJ1-2,TRBV7-2,TGTGCCAGCAGCTTAGAGCAGGGCCACTATGGCTACACCTTC,CASSLEQGHYGYTF
few,.,TRBJ2-3,TRBV28,TGTGCCAGCAGCCGGACGGTTCGCACAGATACGCAGTATTTT,CASSRTVRTDTQYF
.,.,TRBJ2-1,TRBV9,TGTGCCAGCAGCGTAGCTAATCCGGGACGCTGGGAGGACAATGAGCAGTTCTTC,CASSVANPGRWEDNEQFF
.,.,TRBJ1-6,TRBV9,TGTGCCAGCAGCGTCACCGGGGCTGGATCACCCCTCCACTTT,CASSVTGAGSPLHF
.,TRBD2,TRBJ2-2,TRBV6-5,TGTGCCAGCAGTTACTCGTTCCTAGCGGGAGGGCCGGATACCGGGGAGCTGTTTTTT,CASSYSFLAGGPDTGELFF
once,.,TRBJ2-1,TRBV7-8,TGTGCCAGCAGCTTAGCTACCCTCGCAGGGAGCTCCTACAATGAGCAGTTCTTC,CASSLATLAGSSYNEQFF
.,.,TRBJ2-1,TRBV14,TGTGCCAGCAGCCAAGACGAGGGTGGAGAGCAGTTCTTC,CASSQDEGGEQFF
.,.,TRBJ2-7,TRBV28,TGTGCCACCACAAGGGAGACCTACGAGCAGTACTTC,CATTRETYEQYF
few,.,TRBJ1-1,TRBV6-6,TGTGCCAGCAGTTACTCAGGTCAGGGGCGCAAGGCTTTCTTT,CASSYSGQGRKAFF
.,.,TRBJ1-2,TRBV4-2,TGTGCCAGCAGCCAAGATTCCCCCGGTTCGGGAGGTAACTATGGCTACACCTTC,CASSQDSPGSGGNYGYTF
few,.,TRBJ2-5,TRBV4-2,TGTGCCAGCAGCCAAGACCCCCAAGTTTCGTTCGAGACCCAGTACTTC,CASSQDPQVSFETQYF
.,.,TRBJ2-5,TRBV7-2,TGTGCCAGCAGCTTAGAAGTCGCTCCATTTCGGGAGACCCAGTACTTC,CASSLEVAPFRETQYF
.,.,TRBJ2-1,TRBV6-2/TRBV6-3,TGTGCCAGCAGAACCAAGAACAATGAGCAGTTCTTC,CASRTKNNEQFF
few,TRBD1,TRBJ1-1,TRBV3-1,TGTGCCAGCAGCCCTTGGGACAGGGGTTTTCGCACTGAAGCTTTCTTT,CASSPWDRGFRTEAFF
.,.,TRBJ1-4,TRBV28,TGTGCCAGCAGTACCCGACAAGCAACTAATGAAAAACTGTTTTTT,CASSTRQATNEKLFF
few,TRBD1,TRBJ1-2,TRBV10-3,TGTGCCATCAGAGGGGGCGAAAACTATGGCTACACCTTC,CAIRGGENYGYTF
.,.,TRBJ2-5,TRBV3-1,TGTGCCAGCAGTCGGTACCAAGAGACCCAGTACTTC,CASSRYQETQYF
.,.,TRBJ2-4,TRBV7-2,TGTGCCAGCGGCCGTTTCAGGGCGAGCGGAACGGAGGGCATTCAGTACTTC,CASGRFRASGTEGIQYF
few,.,TRBJ2-5,TRBV29-1,TGCAGCGTTGCTCTTCAGACCCAGACCCAGTACTTC,CSVALQTQTQYF
.,TRBD2,TRBJ2-7,TRBV28,TGTGCCAGCAGTTTTAGCGGGAGCTCCTACGAGCAGTACTTC,CASSFSGSSYEQYF
.,.,TRBJ2-7,TRBV27,TGTGCCAGCAGTTTATCACTCCGCGGGAGAGGGGGCGAGCAGTACTTC,CASSLSLRGRGGEQYF
few,.,TRBJ2-3,TRBV10-3,TGTGCCATCAGGACCGCCCGGGACGCAGATACGCAGTATTTT,CAIRTARDADTQYF
.,.,TRBJ1-6,TRBV9,TGTGCCAGCAGCGTCGGTCCGGCAGATAATTCACCCCTCCACTTT,CASSVGPADNSPLHF
.,TRBD1,TRBJ1-1,TRBV29-1,TGCAGCGTTGATGAGGGGGCCCGGAAAGCTTTCTTT,CSVDEGARKAFF
.,TRBD1,TRBJ2-7,TRBV20-1,TGCAGTGCTAGTTCGACAGGGCCCGAGCAGTACTTC,CSASSTGPEQYF
few,.,TRBJ2-3,TRBV6-5,TGTGCCAGCAGTTTCTCCCCAGATGCCACAGATACGCAGTATTTT,CASSFSPDATDTQYF
.,.,TRBJ2-7,TRBV29-1,TGCAGCGCCTCGAAGGAATACGAGCAGTACTTC,CSASKEYEQYF
.,.,TRBJ1-2,TRBV12-3/TRBV12-4,TGTGCCAGCAGTTTATTAAGGGGCGGGTATGGCTACACCTTC,CASSLLRGGYGYTF
few,.,TRBJ2-4,TRBV3-1,TGTGCCAGCAGCCAAGATACCCGGGCTAACATTCAGTACTTC,CASSQDTRANIQYF
.,.,TRBJ1-1,TRBV29-1,TGCAGCGTTGTTGAGAACACTGAAGCTTTCTTT,CSVVENTEAFF
few,.,TRBJ2-4,TRBV29-1,TGCAGCGGTAGGGACGGGACCAAAAACATTCAGTACTTC,CSGRDGTKNIQYF
.,.,TRBJ1-1,TRBV20-1,TGCAGTGCTCCCCAGGGATTTGGCTCTGAAGCTTTCTTT,CSAPQGFGSEAFF